These 14 T cell receptor beta chains came from one sample sequenced in a study of CXCR3-negative and CXCR3-positive naive CD8 T cells. Study findings and constraints: Hydrophobicity of TRB CDR3s was greater in CXCR3-positive naive cells than in CXCR3-negative naive cells.

For these TCRs, the target antigens are not known. 5' RACE that incorporated UMI labels was used to prepare the TRB cDNA libraries. TCRdb reprocessed the 5' RACE reads and stores each CDR3 protein as one record, lacking DNA. The sample data list about 84,000 distinct CDR3 sequences. Sequenced material: naive CXCR3+ CD8+ T cells from blood. Described subset: CD45RO-CCR7+CD27+CD95- naive CD8+ T cells expressing CXCR3 (TNR3+). The source is a human donor in good health. Some clones in this sample may be carry-over from other donors' samples.

This chain joins TRBV5-1 and TRBJ2-2. The CDR3 totals 15 residues. Germline assignment: CDR1 SGHRS and CDR2 YFSETQ. CDR3 sequence reads: CASSFFSGSTGELFF.

This chain links TRBV29-1 with TRBJ2-7; TCRdb indicates TRBD1, and absent DNA this call remains unverified. The V gene's germline CDR1 is SQVTM and CDR2 ANQGSEA. CDR3 length: 14 amino acids. CDR3 in amino acids: CSVYTGTATYEQYF.

V usage is TRBV6-5 and J usage is TRBJ1-1; the TCRdb D gene call, TRBD1, has no DNA to confirm it. The germline CDR1 and CDR2 sequences are MNHEY and SVGAGI. The CDR3 totals 14 residues. CDR3 region: CASSWTGMNTEAFF.

The chain recombines TRBV19 with TRBJ2-7; TCRdb's D call of TRBD1 is untestable without DNA. This CDR3 is built from 14 residues. Germline CDR1 reads LNHDA; CDR2 reads SQIVND (reference sequence). The CDR3 reads CATQHAGEAGEQYF. Combining the CDR3 with reference TRBV19 and TRBJ2-7 gives the whole variable domain DGGITQSPKYLFRKEGQNVTLSCEQNLNHDAMYWYRQDPGQGLRLIYYSQIVNDFQKGDIAEGYSVSREKKESFPLTVTSAQKNPTAFYLCATQHAGEAGEQYFGPGTRLTVT.

The genes are TRBV7-9 and TRBJ1-1; TCRdb's assignment of TRBD1 cannot be checked, as there is no DNA. The CDR3 extends over 18 amino acids. From germline, CDR1 is SEHNR and CDR2 FQNEAQ (reference sequence). The CDR3: CASERPRQFKTMNTEAFF.

The rearrangement uses TRBV12-3 or TRBV12-4 and TRBJ2-7; lacking DNA, the TRBD2 call made by TCRdb goes unchecked. The CDR3 sequence is 13 residues long. The CDR3 sequence is CASTLGHSYEQYF.

V gene TRBV7-3 combines with J gene TRBJ2-3; TCRdb proposes TRBD1, but this gene call is untestable without DNA. This CDR3 contains 13 residues. Germline assignment: CDR1 SGHTA and CDR2 FQGTGA. CDR3: CASSSRGPDTQYF. The entire variable domain, with the rest obtained from reference TRBV7-3 and TRBJ2-3, is as follows: GAGVSQTPSNKVTEKGKYVELRCDPISGHTALYWYRQSLGQGPEFLIYFQGTGAADDSGLPNDRFFAVRPEGSVSTLKIQRTERGDSAVYLCASSSRGPDTQYFGPGTRLTVL.

This rearrangement joins TRBV5-1 to TRBJ1-1; TCRdb picks TRBD1, but there is no DNA to check that call. The length of the CDR3 is 13 residues. Germline CDR1 is SGHRS and CDR2 is YFSETQ. CDR3 region: CASSSLQDDEAFF.

This rearrangement joins TRBV29-1 to TRBJ2-7. CDR3 length equals 11 residues. Germline values: CDR1 SQVTM, CDR2 ANQGSEA. The CDR3 region is CSVDLYGEQYF.

The chain links TRBV28 to TRBJ1-5; TCRdb names TRBD1, which stays unverified in the absence of DNA. CDR1 is MDHEN, CDR2 SYDVKM, per germline. The CDR3 consists of 18 residues. The CDR3 here is CASSPLLLKQEAYQPQHF.

This chain uses TRBV20-1 with TRBJ2-7; without DNA, the TCRdb call of TRBD2 cannot be checked. Germline loops: CDR1 DFQATT, CDR2 SNEGSKA (reference sequence). The length of the CDR3 is 15 residues. The CDR3 here is CSARERTSGISEQYF.

The chain is built from TRBV6-2 or TRBV6-3 and TRBJ2-7; absent DNA, TCRdb's TRBD2 call cannot be checked. In germline, CDR1 is MNHEY, CDR2 SVGEGT. This CDR3 is built from 14 residues. CDR3 amino acids: CASRHGASGSEQYF.

This chain links TRBV12-3 or TRBV12-4 with TRBJ2-1; the TRBD2 assignment by TCRdb is unverifiable without DNA. The CDR3 loop spans 11 amino acids. The CDR3 protein is CASGPRAEQFF.

This chain connects TRBV12-3 or TRBV12-4 to TRBJ2-3; TCRdb indicates TRBD2, and absent DNA this call remains unverified. The CDR3 sequence is 13 residues long. CDR3 loop: CASSPSGTDTQYF.